These 16 T cell receptor beta chains came from one sample sequenced in a study of a mutant IDH1 vaccine in newly diagnosed glioma. These TCRs are of unknown antigen specificity. Time point here: week 5, during vaccination. Topical imiquimod was applied with each vaccine dose, which held 300 ug of mutant IDH1 20-mer peptide. TCRdb's copy holds only in-frame clones and misses some; the assay was immunoSEQ multiplex PCR. Found here are tens of thousands of clones, around 81% of them singletons; the top ten hold around an eighth. The sample consisted of PBMCs, taken from a glioma patient whose treatment included an IDH1 peptide vaccine. Every receptor here comes from a man aged 45-60 years with glioma.

This clone was seen just once. The chain links TRBV6-6 to TRBJ2-2, with 7 bases aligning to TRBD2. After removal of 5 bases from V and 3 bases from J, the junction contained 6 bases not matched to a gene. The CDR3 totals 15 residues. CDR1 MNHNY and CDR2 SVGAGI come from the germline V gene (reference sequence). CDR3 protein: CASSQSGGDTGELFF. In nucleotides, the CDR3 is TGTGCCAGCAGTCAATCGGGGGGTGACACCGGGGAGCTGTTTTTT.

In its sample, this clone was seen once. CDR3 region: CASSVTGAGGYTF. CDR3 coding DNA: TGTGCCAGTAGTGTGACAGGGGCAGGTGGCTACACCTTC. The chain uses TRBV19 and TRBJ1-2; TRBD1 matches 8 bases. J was trimmed by 7 bases and V by 5 bases; bases with no gene match: 6. The CDR3 is made up of 13 amino acids. Germline V gene sequence: CDR1 LNHDA, CDR2 SQIVND (reference sequence).

The gene calls are TRBV6-1 and TRBJ2-7; possibly TRBD1 for D (6 bases). The length of the CDR3 is 15 residues. V was cut by 2 bases and J by 0 bases, with 11 bases left in between. Germline-derived CDR1 and CDR2 are MNHNS and SASEGT. CDR3 nucleotide sequence: TGTGCCAGCAGTGAACCCACAGGGAGCTCCTACGAGCAGTACTTC. Translation gives CASSEPTGSSYEQYF.

The rearrangement uses TRBV5-6 and TRBJ2-7, with D possibly being TRBD1 or TRBD2 (5 bases each). The germline V gene has CDR1 SGHDT and CDR2 YYEEEE. Trimming cost V 2 bases and J 2 bases, with 8 bases left between them. The length of the CDR3 is 13 residues. This chain's CDR3 is CASSLRGPYEQYF. CDR3 bases: TGTGCCAGCAGCTTACGGGGACCCTACGAGCAGTACTTC.

The gene calls are TRBV6-5 and TRBJ1-1, with 9 nucleotides matching TRBD1. CDR1 MNHEY and CDR2 SVGAGI come from the germline V gene. This CDR3 region has 15 residues. J was trimmed by 1 base and V by 2 bases; bases with no gene match: 2. The CDR3 reads CASSYGDRANTEAFF. The CDR3 bases are TGTGCCAGCAGTTACGGGGACAGGGCGAACACTGAAGCTTTCTTT.

This chain links TRBV7-8 with TRBJ1-1; no firm D call. This CDR3 spans 14 amino acids. V was pared by 1 base and J by 4 bases, with 10 bases between. Germline loops: CDR1 SGHVS, CDR2 FQNEAQ. The CDR3 DNA reads TGTGCCAGCAGCTTAGATGAATCGGTCACTGAAGCTTTCTTT. Amino acid sequence: CASSLDESVTEAFF.

The genes are TRBV29-1 and TRBJ2-5; D is ambiguous. The CDR3 is 12 residues long. Trimming left V 3 bases short and J 5 bases short, with 10 bases between. CDR1 is SQVTM and CDR2 is ANQGSEA in the germline V gene. The DNA for the CDR3 is TGCAGCGTTGACTCGGATGGGGAGACCCAGTACTTC. Protein product: CSVDSDGETQYF.

The chain employs TRBV14 and TRBJ1-2; D is perhaps TRBD1 (6 bases). The CDR3 is 16 amino acids. Looked up from germline, CDR1 is SGHDN and CDR2 is FVKESK. Trimming pared 3 bases from V and 5 bases from J, leaving 19 bases between. CDR3 coding DNA: TGTGCCAGCAGCCACGGTGGGGGGGGCCGGCGGTATGGCTACACCTTC. Translating it yields CASSHGGGGRRYGYTF.

This clone was detected a few times. The genes are TRBV21-1 and TRBJ2-5. TRBV21-1 is annotated as a pseudogene. The CDR3 is 17 amino acids. This CDR3 is CASSKVGPPRPQETQYF. The CDR3 DNA reads as TGTGCCAGCAGCAAAGTAGGCCCCCCCAGACCCCAAGAGACCCAGTACTTC.

V usage is TRBV7-2 and J usage is TRBJ2-3; 10 bases align to TRBD2. The V gene's germline CDR1 is SGHTA and CDR2 FQGNSA. The CDR3 has 19 residues. V trimming: 7 bases; J trimming: 2 bases; junction bases outside the gene matches: 18. CDR3 DNA sequence: TGTGCCAGCACCCGGGGGGTACTAGCGGGGATCAAACTCACAGATACGCAGTATTTT. Residues: CASTRGVLAGIKLTDTQYF. The whole variable domain, remainder taken from reference TRBV7-2 and TRBJ2-3, is GAGVSQSPSNKVTEKGKDVELRCDPISGHTALYWYRQSLGQGLEFLIYFQGNSAPDKSGLPSDRFSAERTGGSVSTLTIQRTQQEDSAVYLCASTRGVLAGIKLTDTQYFGPGTRLTVL.

This rearrangement joins TRBV14 to TRBJ1-2; no firm D call. The CDR3 totals 13 residues. Per germline, CDR1 SGHDN and CDR2 FVKESK. Trimming removed 0 bases at V and 2 bases at J, with 4 bases between. The CDR3 region is CASSQDRNYGYTF. Here the CDR3 DNA reads TGTGCCAGCAGCCAAGATAGGAACTATGGCTACACCTTC.

The J gene is TRBJ1-3, the V gene TRBV5-1; 7 bases map to TRBD1. After removal of 1 base from V and 7 bases from J, the junction contained 17 bases not matched to a gene. CDR3 size: 18 residues. CDR1 and CDR2 (germline): SGHRS, YFSETQ. CDR3: CASSLYPPGQDLFNTIYF. CDR3 nucleotide sequence: TGCGCCAGCAGCTTGTACCCGCCCGGACAGGACCTCTTCAACACCATATATTTT.

The chain has TRBV5-6 and TRBJ2-2; D possibly corresponds to TRBD2 (6 bases). The length of the CDR3 is 18 residues. The V gene's germline CDR1 is SGHDT and CDR2 YYEEEE. V lost 0 bases and J lost 2, with 17 bases in between. The CDR3 here is CASSLGPPGGANTGELFF. The CDR3 DNA sequence: TGTGCCAGCAGCTTGGGCCCCCCGGGCGGGGCTAACACCGGGGAGCTGTTTTTT.

The rearrangement uses TRBV5-1 and TRBJ1-4; TRBD1 is a possible D gene (5 bases). V dropped 6 bases and J dropped 4 bases, with 13 bases sitting between them. Germline V gene data show CDR1 as SGHRS and CDR2 as YFSETQ. CDR3 length: 14 amino acids. For the CDR3, the DNA is TGCGCCAGCACGAGGGGAATCAATAATGAAAAACTGTTTTTT. Translating it yields CASTRGINNEKLFF. Based on the CDR3 plus reference TRBV5-1 and TRBJ1-4, the full variable domain is KAGVTQTPRYLIKTRGQQVTLSCSPISGHRSVSWYQQTPGQGLQFLFEYFSETQRNKGNFPGRFSGRQFSNSRSEMNVSTLELGDSALYLCASTRGINNEKLFFGSGTQLSVL.

The CDR3 sequence is CASSQDPPLVGKSTDTQYF. Here the CDR3 DNA reads TGCGCCAGCAGCCAAGATCCCCCTCTAGTGGGGAAAAGCACAGATACGCAGTATTTT. The chain combines TRBV4-1 with TRBJ2-3; the D is unclear. V was shortened by 0 bases and J by 0 bases, with 19 bases between the two germline ends. In germline, CDR1 is MGHRA, CDR2 YSYEKL. This CDR3 spans 19 amino acids.

This clone came up once. CDR3 bases: TGTGCCAGCAGCTCCTCTTGGGGGGCGACCTACGAGCAGTACTTC. The encoded protein is CASSSSWGATYEQYF. V gene TRBV7-2 combines with J gene TRBJ2-7; D could derive from TRBD1 or TRBD2 (6 bases each). CDR1 and CDR2 from the germline V gene are SGHTA and FQGNSA. Trimming stripped 4 bases from V and 2 bases from J, with 15 bases between. The CDR3 covers 15 residues.